This entry concerns a single T cell receptor (beta chain). Antigen unknown. This entry comes from a study of CD8 T cells in Susac syndrome. Findings and caveats of the study: CD4+ T cell repertoires in Susac syndrome exhibited no evidence of clonal expansion.

Random-hexamer reverse transcription was applied to roughly 0.5 to 1 ug RNA. TCRdb re-derived calls from the immunoSEQ multiplex PCR reads in MiXCR, one entry per CDR3 protein. The sample has some 160,000 distinct CDR3 sequences; almost 96% are singletons. The clonotype was recovered from a human donor with Susac syndrome. The sample comprised CD4+ T cells from PBMCs.

CDR3 coding DNA: TGTGCCAGCTCACCGGACAGGACAGGGATATATGGCTACACCTTC. It yields the protein CASSPDRTGIYGYTF. The chain employs TRBV18 and TRBJ1-2; 8 bases align to TRBD1. CDR3 length: 15 amino acids. Germline values: CDR1 KGHSH, CDR2 LQKENI. Unmatched junction bases numbered 8, after V lost 3 bases and J lost 5 bases.